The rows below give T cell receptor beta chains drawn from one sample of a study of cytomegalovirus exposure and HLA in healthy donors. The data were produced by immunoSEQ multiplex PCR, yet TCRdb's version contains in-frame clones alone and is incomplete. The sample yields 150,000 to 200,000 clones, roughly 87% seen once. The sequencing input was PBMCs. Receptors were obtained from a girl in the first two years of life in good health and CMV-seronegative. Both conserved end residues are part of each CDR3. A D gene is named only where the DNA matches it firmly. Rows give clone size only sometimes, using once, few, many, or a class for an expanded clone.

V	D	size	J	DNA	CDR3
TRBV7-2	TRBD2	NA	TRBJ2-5	TGTGCCAGCAGCTCTTTAGCGGGGCGGAGGCAAGAGACCCAGTACTTC	CASSSLAGRRQETQYF
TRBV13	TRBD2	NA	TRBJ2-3	TGTGCCAGCAGCTTAGAGGCTAGCGGGGGCACAGATACGCAGTATTTT	CASSLEASGGTDTQYF
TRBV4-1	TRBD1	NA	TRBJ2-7	TGCGCCAGCAGCCAGGGACAGGGCTCCTACGAGCAGTACTTC	CASSQGQGSYEQYF
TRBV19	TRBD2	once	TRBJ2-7	TGTGCCAGTAGTATAGTAGCGGGACCTTCCTACGAGCAGTACTTC	CASSIVAGPSYEQYF
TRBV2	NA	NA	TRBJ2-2	TGTGCCAGCAAGGTCCAGGGCACCGGGGAGCTGTTTTTT	CASKVQGTGELFF
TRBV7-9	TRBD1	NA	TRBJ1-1	TGTGCCAGCAGCTTAGGAATTAGGGGGCCAAACACTGAAGCTTTCTTT	CASSLGIRGPNTEAFF
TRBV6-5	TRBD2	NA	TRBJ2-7	TGTGCCAGCAGTCAAGTAGCGGGGAGCTCCTACGAGCAGTACTTC	CASSQVAGSSYEQYF
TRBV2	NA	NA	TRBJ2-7	TGTGCCAGCAGTGACGTAGTGCAGTACTTC	CASSDVVQYF
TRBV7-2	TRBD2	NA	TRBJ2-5	TGTGCCAGCAGCTTAGACGGGAGGGTAGAGACCCAGTACTTC	CASSLDGRVETQYF
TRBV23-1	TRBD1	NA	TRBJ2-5	TGCGCCAGCAGTAGGGACAGGGTGCAAGAGACCCAGTACTTC	CASSRDRVQETQYF
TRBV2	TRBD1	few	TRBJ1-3	TGTGCCAGCAGGAACAGGGGCCCATCTGGAAACACCATATATTTT	CASRNRGPSGNTIYF
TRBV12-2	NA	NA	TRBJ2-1	TGTGCAAGTCGCTTAGGGACTAGCGGTGTGCAGTTCTTC	CASRLGTSGVQFF
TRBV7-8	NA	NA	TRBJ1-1	TGTGCCAGCAGGGCAGGGGCCCTCAACACTGAAGCTTTCTTT	CASRAGALNTEAFF
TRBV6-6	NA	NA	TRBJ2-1	TGTGCCAGCGAATGGCGGGACAATGAGCAGTTCTTC	CASEWRDNEQFF
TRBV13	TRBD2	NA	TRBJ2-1	TGTGCCAGCAGCTTAGAGCTAGCGGGGGATGAGCAGTTCTTC	CASSLELAGDEQFF
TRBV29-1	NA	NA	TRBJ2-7	TGCAGCGCAGTGGTGAGGGCATCCTACGAGCAGTACTTC	CSAVVRASYEQYF
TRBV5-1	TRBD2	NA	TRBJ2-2	TGCGCCAGCCTAGCGGGGACTACCGGGGAGCTGTTTTTT	CASLAGTTGELFF
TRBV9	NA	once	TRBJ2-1	TGTGCCAGCAGCGCGGGGGGCGGGACTATCCACAATGAGCAGTTCTTC	CASSAGGGTIHNEQFF
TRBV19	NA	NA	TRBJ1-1	TGTGCCACCGACCGGGGGGGATGGGGCACTGAAGCTTTCTTT	CATDRGGWGTEAFF
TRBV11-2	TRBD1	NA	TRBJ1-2	TGTGCCAGCAGCTTCGAGGACAGGGGGCCGTATGGCTACACCTTC	CASSFEDRGPYGYTF
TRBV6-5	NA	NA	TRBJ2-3	TGTGCCAGCAGAGCTATGGGAGGAACAGATACGCAGTATTTT	CASRAMGGTDTQYF
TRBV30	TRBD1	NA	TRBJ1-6	TGTGCCTGGACCGTCGGACAGGGTTTTTCACCCCTCCACTTT	CAWTVGQGFSPLHF
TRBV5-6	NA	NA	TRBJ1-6	TGTGCCAGCAGTGTGCCGGAGACAGGAGATTCACCCCTCCACTTT	CASSVPETGDSPLHF
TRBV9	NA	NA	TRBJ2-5	TGTGCCAGCAGCGTAGATCCAGCGTACCAAGAGACCCAGTACTTC	CASSVDPAYQETQYF
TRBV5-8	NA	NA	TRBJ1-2	TGTGCCAGCAGCCAGGAGGGACTCTATGGCTACACCTTC	CASSQEGLYGYTF
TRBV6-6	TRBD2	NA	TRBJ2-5	TGTGCCAGCAGTTCGATGCTAGCGGAAGAGACCCAGTACTTC	CASSSMLAEETQYF
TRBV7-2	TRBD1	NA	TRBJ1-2	TGTGCCAGCAGCTTGCGGGACAGTTATGGCTACACCTTC	CASSLRDSYGYTF
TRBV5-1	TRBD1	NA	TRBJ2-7	TGCGCCAGCAGCCGGCCGGGACAGTCCTACGAGCAGTACTTC	CASSRPGQSYEQYF